A single sample gave rise to the 9 T cell receptor beta chains below, sequenced in a study of spatial heterogeneity in lung cancer. General study results and limits: In tumors, expanded intratumoral alpha and beta TCR counts tracked mutation counts.

TCRdb passed the 5' RACE reads through MiXCR, listing each CDR3 protein once. Among about 24,000 distinct CDR3 sequences, 8.8% were seen once, and the ten largest hold approximately 8%. No cognate antigen is known for these TCRs. Documented time point: sample taken at primary tumor resection. This material consisted of lung tumor tissue, taken at surgery. Receptor source: a male donor with early-stage non-small cell lung cancer.

In its sample, this clonotype was seen many times. The chain combines TRBV28 with TRBJ1-1; no definite D call. The germline gives CDR1 MDHEN, CDR2 SYDVKM. This CDR3 has 13 residues. V shed 4 bases and J shed 3 bases, with 9 bases lying between them. The CDR3 bases are TGTGCCAGCAGTTGGGCAGAGGACACTGAAGCTTTCTTT. Encoded protein: CASSWAEDTEAFF.

This clonotype rates as medium-sized. The rearrangement uses TRBV29-1 and TRBJ2-2; D is possibly TRBD2 (5 bases). Germline loops: CDR1 SQVTM, CDR2 ANQGSEA. The V end was cut by 3 bases, the J end by 6 bases, with 14 bases between. The CDR3 length is 14 residues. CDR3 sequence (DNA): TGCAGCGTTGAGAGGGCAGCCTTGGCCGGGGAGCTGTTTTTT. It encodes CSVERAALAGELFF.

This clonotype was seen ten or more times. V gene TRBV10-3 combines with J gene TRBJ2-4; D may be TRBD2 (5 bases). The CDR3 covers 12 residues. Germline CDR1 is ENHRY and CDR2 is SYGVKD. Trimming stripped 3 bases from V and 8 bases from J, with 8 bases between. CDR3 amino acids: CAISDGVDIQYF. The DNA for the CDR3 is TGTGCCATCAGTGACGGGGTGGACATTCAGTACTTC.

This clonotype was counted only a few times. CDR3 nucleotides: TGCGCCAGCAGCGCCGGGACGGTTTATAATTCACCCCTCCACTTT. Encoded protein: CASSAGTVYNSPLHF. This chain joins TRBV5-1 and TRBJ1-6; perhaps TRBD1 as D (5 bases). Germline values: CDR1 SGHRS, CDR2 YFSETQ. The CDR3 extends over 15 amino acids. V was pared by 4 bases and J by 4 bases, with 12 bases between. The full variable domain, completed using reference TRBV5-1 and TRBJ1-6, is KAGVTQTPRYLIKTRGQQVTLSCSPISGHRSVSWYQQTPGQGLQFLFEYFSETQRNKGNFPGRFSGRQFSNSRSEMNVSTLELGDSALYLCASSAGTVYNSPLHFGNGTRLTVT.

This clonotype was picked up many times. The rearrangement links TRBV6-5 to TRBJ2-4, with 8 positions matching TRBD1. V trimming: 8 bases; J trimming: 7 bases; junction bases outside the gene matches: 4. Germline CDR1 reads MNHEY; CDR2 reads SVGAGI. The CDR3 totals 12 residues. CDR3 loop: CASRTGKNIQYF. The CDR3 nucleotides are TGTGCCAGCCGGACAGGGAAGAACATTCAGTACTTC.

In this sample, this clonotype turned up many times. The chain recombines TRBV6-1 with TRBJ1-2; D may be TRBD1 (6 bases). The length of the CDR3 is 16 residues. The germline V and J ends were trimmed by 5 bases and 3 bases, with 19 bases remaining between them. Germline values: CDR1 MNHNS, CDR2 SASEGT. CDR3 sequence (DNA): TGTGCCAGCAGTTCGGGGGGGGGCGTCCCCTACTATGGCTACACCTTC. Its translation: CASSSGGGVPYYGYTF.

This clonotype has ten or more counts. The chain joins TRBV7-2 to TRBJ1-6, with D perhaps matching TRBD1 (5 bases). The V gene's germline CDR1 is SGHTA and CDR2 FQGNSA. This CDR3 has 14 amino acids. V was pared by 2 bases and J by 9 bases, with 11 bases between. CDR3 in amino acids: CASSLTEGLSPLHF. The CDR3 nucleotides are TGTGCCAGCAGCTTAACAGAGGGACTTTCACCCCTCCACTTT.

This sequence joins TRBV11-2 and TRBJ2-5; possibly TRBD1 for D (6 bases). The CDR3 totals 16 residues. The V end was cut by 5 bases, the J end by 3 bases, with 19 bases between. Germline lookup yields CDR1 SGHAT and CDR2 FQNNGV. CDR3 sequence reads: CASSVSLDRSKETQYF. DNA of the CDR3: TGTGCCAGCAGCGTATCCCTGGACAGATCAAAAGAGACCCAGTACTTC.

This clonotype has at least ten counts. Germline and junction disagree at one end, which may indicate a read error. The chain couples TRBV28 to TRBJ2-7; TRBD1 might be the D (6 bases). The germline V gene has CDR1 MDHEN and CDR2 SYDVKM. The CDR3 runs to 16 residues. Here the CDR3 DNA reads TGTGCCAGCAGTCTCACTCCCCAGGGGACCTACTACGAGCGGTACTTC. It translates to CASSLTPQGTYYERYF.